The rows below give T cell receptor beta chains drawn from one sample of a study of control samples from healthy donors and cancer patients. Generated by immunoSEQ multiplex PCR, the TCRdb table keeps only in-frame clones and is missing some. The table includes approximately 89,000 clones, over 65% detected once. Sequencing was done on a sample of blood. Receptors originate from a woman between 35 and 50 years old in good health. Both conserved end residues are part of each CDR3. A D gene is named only where the DNA matches it firmly. Size is stated for part of the rows, as once, few or many counts, or as a class when the clone is expanded.

clone size	V gene	J gene	D gene	CDR3 DNA	CDR3 protein
NA	TRBV5-6	TRBJ1-1	NA	TGTGCCAGCAGCTTCTCCACTGAAGCTTTCTTT	CASSFSTEAFF
NA	TRBV4-3	TRBJ1-2	NA	TGCGCCAGCAGCCAAGGACAGGCTAGTAACTATGGCTACACCTTC	CASSQGQASNYGYTF
NA	TRBV12-3/TRBV12-4	TRBJ1-1	NA	TGTGCCAGCACCGGGGGGTGGGAAGCTTTCTTT	CASTGGWEAFF
NA	TRBV10-1	TRBJ1-4	NA	TGCGCCAGCAGTGAGTTGATGGAGCTTAGCGAAAAACTGTTTTTT	CASSELMELSEKLFF
once	TRBV6-4	TRBJ1-6	NA	TGTGCCAGCAGTGACTACCCGGGGGCACCCCTCCACTTT	CASSDYPGAPLHF
NA	TRBV7-2	TRBJ2-5	TRBD2	TGTGCCAGCAGCTCCAGACTAGCGGGGGGCCGGGAGACCCAGTACTTC	CASSSRLAGGRETQYF
NA	TRBV6-2/TRBV6-3	TRBJ2-1	NA	TGTGCCAGCAGTGACCCAAACAATGAGCAGTTCTTC	CASSDPNNEQFF
NA	TRBV7-2	TRBJ1-2	TRBD1	TGTGCCAGCAGCTTAGGAGGGGGCGACTATGGCTACACCTTC	CASSLGGGDYGYTF
NA	TRBV7-2	TRBJ2-5	TRBD2	TGTGCCAGCAGCTTAGGTGGTAGCGGGGGGAAGACCCAGTACTTC	CASSLGGSGGKTQYF
NA	TRBV7-2	TRBJ2-2	TRBD1	TGTGCCAGCAGCCTAGTGGGCAGGGGGCGACGGCTGTTTTTT	CASSLVGRGRRLFF
NA	TRBV7-2	TRBJ2-1	TRBD2	TGTGCCAGCAGCCCCCAGAAGGGACTAGCGGGGGACTTCTACAATGAGCAGTTCTTC	CASSPQKGLAGDFYNEQFF
once	TRBV30	TRBJ2-2	NA	TGTGCCTGGAGTGTAGGGGATACCGGGGAGCTGTTTTTT	CAWSVGDTGELFF
NA	TRBV20-1	TRBJ2-3	NA	TGCAGTGCTAGCACAGATACGCAGTATTTT	CSASTDTQYF
NA	TRBV11-2	TRBJ1-6	TRBD1	TGTGCCAGCAGCTTAGAGGGGACAGGGAGCTCCTATAATTCACCCCTCCACTTT	CASSLEGTGSSYNSPLHF
NA	TRBV5-6	TRBJ1-2	NA	TGTGCCAGCAGCGAACCCGGGGATGGCTATGGCTACACCTTC	CASSEPGDGYGYTF
NA	TRBV18	TRBJ1-6	NA	TGTGCCAGCTCACCCCACCCGGTGGGGTCCAATAATTCACCCCTCCACTTT	CASSPHPVGSNNSPLHF
NA	TRBV6-2/TRBV6-3	TRBJ2-5	TRBD2	TGTGCCAGCAGTGAGCGGGGGGCCCTACAAGAGACCCAGTACTTC	CASSERGALQETQYF
NA	TRBV2	TRBJ1-5	NA	TGTGCCAGCAGTGAAGATGGTTTGGGAAGTCAGCCCCAGCATTTT	CASSEDGLGSQPQHF
NA	TRBV29-1	TRBJ1-1	NA	TGCAGCGTTGGGCCTGGGGACACTGAAGCTTTCTTT	CSVGPGDTEAFF
NA	TRBV18	TRBJ2-3	TRBD2	TGTGCCAGCTCACCAGCTACCGGGACTAGCCTTAGCACAGATACGCAGTATTTT	CASSPATGTSLSTDTQYF
NA	TRBV5-1	TRBJ1-4	TRBD1	TGCGCCAGCAGCCGGACACCGGGACAGGCAGGTGAAAAACTGTTTTTT	CASSRTPGQAGEKLFF
NA	TRBV30	TRBJ1-2	NA	TGTGCCTGGAGGTGGGGTAAAAGTGGCTACACCTTC	CAWRWGKSGYTF
once	TRBV5-1	TRBJ1-3	TRBD1	TGCGCCAGCAAGACAGGGGGCTCTGGAAACACCATATATTTT	CASKTGGSGNTIYF
NA	TRBV2	TRBJ2-1	NA	TGTGCCAGCAGACCAACAGGAATCTACAATGAGCAGTTCTTC	CASRPTGIYNEQFF
NA	TRBV5-4	TRBJ1-2	TRBD1	TGTGCCAGCAGCTTGGCCCCGACAGGGGGCGCTGGCTACACCTTC	CASSLAPTGGAGYTF
once	TRBV6-1	TRBJ1-2	NA	TGTGCCAGCAGTGAAGCCCAGACGGGATATGGCTACACCTTC	CASSEAQTGYGYTF
NA	TRBV25-1	TRBJ1-6	TRBD1	TGTGCCAGCAGTGTGACAGGGGGGGATTCACCCCTCCACTTT	CASSVTGGDSPLHF
NA	TRBV7-2	TRBJ1-6	NA	TGTGCCAGCAGCTCCCGACAGGAGTATAATTCACCCCTCCACTTT	CASSSRQEYNSPLHF
NA	TRBV5-1	TRBJ1-2	NA	TGCGCCAGCAGCTTGGGAACAGGGATTTCTGGCTACACCTTC	CASSLGTGISGYTF
NA	TRBV5-1	TRBJ2-1	NA	TGCGCCAGCAACTCACTCACAGGGTATGAGCAGTTCTTC	CASNSLTGYEQFF
few	TRBV4-1	TRBJ1-5	NA	TGCGCCAGCAGCCAAGAAGGCGTCGCTCAGCCCCAGCATTTT	CASSQEGVAQPQHF
NA	TRBV5-8	TRBJ1-2	TRBD1	TGTGCCAGCTTAAATCCCGGGACAGGGAACTATGGCTACACCTTC	CASLNPGTGNYGYTF
NA	TRBV29-1	TRBJ2-7	NA	TGCAGCGTTGTGGGGGTCGAGCAGTACTTC	CSVVGVEQYF
NA	TRBV30	TRBJ1-2	NA	TGTGCCTGGAGTCCCGGAGCGGGCGGCTACACCTTC	CAWSPGAGGYTF
NA	TRBV19	TRBJ2-2	NA	TGTGCCAGTGAAGAAGTCGGGGGCGCGGACGGGGAGCTGTTTTTT	CASEEVGGADGELFF
NA	TRBV10-1	TRBJ1-3	NA	TGCGCCAGTCAACAGGGAATCGGAAACACCATATATTTT	CASQQGIGNTIYF
medium-sized	TRBV7-2	TRBJ1-5	NA	TGTGCCAGCAGCTTGGGAAGGGAGCCGAATCAGCCCCAGCATTTT	CASSLGREPNQPQHF
NA	TRBV29-1	TRBJ2-2	NA	TGCAGCGTTGTTCAGGGTTACACCGGGGAGCTGTTTTTT	CSVVQGYTGELFF
NA	TRBV6-4	TRBJ2-4	TRBD2	TGTGCCAGCAGCCCTAGCGGGGGAGCCAAAAACATTCAGTACTTC	CASSPSGGAKNIQYF
NA	TRBV6-2/TRBV6-3	TRBJ1-2	NA	TGTGCCAGCAGTTATCGGACGGCTTCTAACTATGGCTACACCTTC	CASSYRTASNYGYTF